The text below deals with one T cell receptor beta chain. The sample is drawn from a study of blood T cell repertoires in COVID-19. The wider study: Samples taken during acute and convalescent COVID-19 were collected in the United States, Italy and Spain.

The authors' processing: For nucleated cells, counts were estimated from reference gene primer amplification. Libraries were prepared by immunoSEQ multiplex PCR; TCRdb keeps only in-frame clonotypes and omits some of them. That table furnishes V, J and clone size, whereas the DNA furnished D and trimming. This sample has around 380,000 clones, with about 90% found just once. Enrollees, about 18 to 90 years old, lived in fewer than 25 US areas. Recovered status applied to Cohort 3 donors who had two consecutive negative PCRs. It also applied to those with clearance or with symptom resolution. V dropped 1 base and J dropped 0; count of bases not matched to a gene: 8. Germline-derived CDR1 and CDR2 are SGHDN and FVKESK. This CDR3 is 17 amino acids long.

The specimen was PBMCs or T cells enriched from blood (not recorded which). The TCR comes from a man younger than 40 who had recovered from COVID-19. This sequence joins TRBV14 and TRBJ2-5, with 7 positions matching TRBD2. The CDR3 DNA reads TGTGCCAGCAGCCAAGGGTTGCGGGAGTCGTACCAAGAGACCCAGTACTTC. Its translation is CASSQGLRESYQETQYF.